One sample yielded the 20 T cell receptor beta chains listed below, sequenced in a study of blood T cell repertoires in COVID-19. The data were produced by immunoSEQ multiplex PCR, yet TCRdb's version contains in-frame clones alone and is incomplete. The sample has approximately 34,000 clones; over 80% are singletons. The sequenced sample consisted of peripheral blood. These TCRs come from a human donor in a cohort sampled during active COVID-19.

J is TRBJ1-4 and V is TRBV6-6; D remains ambiguous. The CDR3 consists of 11 residues. Germline loops: CDR1 MNHNY, CDR2 SVGAGI (reference sequence). Deletions cut 5 bases from V and 8 bases from J, with 6 bases between. The CDR3 nucleotides read TGTGCCAGCAGTCCGACAGAAAAACTGTTTTTT. As protein: CASSPTEKLFF.

The chain is built from TRBV4-3 and TRBJ2-5; maybe TRBD1 (5 bases). Trimming cost V 4 bases and J 9 bases, with 15 bases left between them. Looked up from germline, CDR1 is LGHNA and CDR2 is YSLEER. The CDR3 has 13 residues. Here the CDR3 reads CASSPSVLGPQYF. CDR3 in DNA: TGCGCCAGCAGCCCCTCGGTATTGGGGCCCCAGTACTTC.

The genes are TRBV30 and TRBJ1-5, with D possibly matching TRBD1 (6 bases). Germline-derived CDR1 and CDR2 are GTSNPN and SVGIG (reference sequence). The CDR3 has 12 amino acids. V was shortened by 5 bases and J by 6 bases, with 11 bases between the two germline ends. The DNA of the CDR3 is TGTGCCTGGTCCGCGGACAGTCAGCCCCAGCATTTT. Its protein product is CAWSADSQPQHF.

V usage is TRBV30 and J usage is TRBJ2-1, with TRBD2 matching over 12 bases. The CDR3 is made up of 15 amino acids. J lost 10 bases, V lost 0 bases, and 7 bases had no gene match. Germline assignment: CDR1 GTSNPN and CDR2 SVGIG (reference sequence). The DNA for the CDR3 is TGTGCCTGGAGTGTCCGGCTAGCGGGGGGGTTGGAGCAGTTCTTC. It codes for CAWSVRLAGGLEQFF.

This chain connects TRBV9 to TRBJ2-6; D possibly corresponds to TRBD1 (5 bases). V gave up 0 bases and J gave up 4 bases, with 17 bases separating them. The germline V gene encodes CDR1 SGDLS and CDR2 YYNGEE. CDR3 size: 18 residues. The CDR3 region is CASSVEVRARAGANVLTF. CDR3 bases: TGTGCCAGCAGCGTAGAGGTCAGGGCTCGGGCCGGGGCCAACGTCCTGACTTTC.

Comments on this clone: This sample includes further DNA sequences coding for the same CDR3. This chain joins TRBV5-6 and TRBJ2-1; D might be TRBD1 (6 bases). V lost 1 base and J 7 bases, leaving 9 bases between the germline ends. This CDR3 has 13 residues. Per the germline V gene, CDR1 is SGHDT and CDR2 is YYEEEE. This CDR3 is CASSLNRGNEQFF. In nucleotides, the CDR3 is TGTGCCAGCAGCTTGAATAGGGGGAATGAGCAGTTCTTC.

This clone was seen just once. V and J are TRBV19 and TRBJ1-4, with D uncertain. The CDR3 sequence is 11 residues long. Per germline, CDR1 LNHDA and CDR2 SQIVND (reference sequence). Trimming cost V 9 bases and J 15 bases, with 17 bases left between them. The CDR3 reads CASRTEVRMFF. The CDR3 DNA is TGTGCCAGCCGTACGGAGGTTAGGATGTTTTTT.

The V call is TRBV6-1, the J call TRBJ1-2; maybe TRBD1 (6 bases). With 2 bases removed from V and 6 bases from J, the gap between germline ends came to 19 bases. This CDR3 region has 16 residues. Germline values: CDR1 MNHNS, CDR2 SASEGT. CDR3: CASSEWARQANHGYTF. CDR3 nucleotides: TGTGCCAGCAGTGAATGGGCGCGACAGGCGAACCATGGCTACACCTTC.

The J gene is TRBJ1-2, the V gene TRBV6-6, with 7 bases identical to TRBD1. The CDR3 is 13 residues long. In germline, CDR1 is MNHNY, CDR2 SVGAGI (reference sequence). Trimming cost V 2 bases and J 6 bases; bases outside gene matches: 3. The CDR3 region has the DNA TGTGCCAGCAGTTACCCGCAGGGGGATGGCTACACCTTC. This encodes CASSYPQGDGYTF.

The chain employs TRBV28 and TRBJ2-5; D possibly corresponds to TRBD1 (6 bases). The germline V gene has CDR1 MDHEN and CDR2 SYDVKM. There are 15 residues in the CDR3. V shed 7 bases and J shed 5 bases, with 20 bases lying between them. The CDR3 is CASIQRFRGGETQYF. The CDR3 nucleotides read TGTGCCAGCATACAGAGGTTCAGGGGCGGGGAGACCCAGTACTTC.

This clone has just a few counts. The chain employs TRBV16 and TRBJ1-1, with D unclear. V shed 0 bases and J shed 1 base, with 6 bases lying between them. Germline loops: CDR1 KGHSY, CDR2 FQNENV. This CDR3 contains 14 residues. The CDR3 protein is CASSQSPGNTEAFF. The CDR3 coding sequence is TGTGCCAGCAGCCAATCGCCGGGGAACACTGAAGCTTTCTTT.

V usage is TRBV7-2 and J usage is TRBJ2-5, with 9 bases that match TRBD2. The CDR3 runs 15 residues. V gave up 5 bases and J gave up 1 base; unmatched junction bases: 5. Germline V gives CDR1 SGHTA, CDR2 FQGNSA. The CDR3 region is CASSPSGRRQETQYF. The CDR3 DNA reads TGTGCCAGCAGCCCCAGCGGGAGGCGCCAAGAGACCCAGTACTTC.

J is TRBJ1-1 and V is TRBV5-1; 7 positions agree with TRBD1. The germline V gene encodes CDR1 SGHRS and CDR2 YFSETQ. The ends lost 4 bases at V and 5 bases at J; junction bases unmatched: 8. The CDR3 is 14 residues long. The CDR3 DNA is TGCGCCAGCAGCAGCGACAGGGTCGGAACTGAAGCTTTCTTT. Translation: CASSSDRVGTEAFF.

This clone was recorded only once. The chain carries TRBV5-6 and TRBJ2-5; TRBD1 matches 8 bases. Germline CDR1 and CDR2: SGHDT and YYEEEE. The CDR3 is 19 residues long. V gave up 4 bases and J gave up 0 bases; unmatched junction bases: 17. CDR3 amino acids: CASSPGWDRTSSYQETQYF. CDR3 coding DNA: TGTGCCAGCAGCCCGGGATGGGACAGGACCTCTTCGTACCAAGAGACCCAGTACTTC.

The chain is built from TRBV3-1 (or the pseudogene TRBV3-2) and TRBJ2-7; 7 bases agree with TRBD1. CDR3 length equals 13 residues. Germline CDR1 and CDR2: LGHDT and YNNKEL (reference sequence). J was trimmed by 3 bases and V by 6 bases; bases with no gene match: 5. The CDR3 is CASSPGGIYEQYF. DNA for the CDR3: TGTGCCAGCAGTCCAGGGGGTATCTACGAGCAGTACTTC.

CDR3 DNA: TGTGCCATCAGTGAGAATAACAAACCCCGCTACGAGCAGTACTTC. Amino acid sequence: CAISENNKPRYEQYF. This chain links TRBV10-3 with TRBJ2-7; D is unresolved. Trimming took off 2 bases at V and 3 bases at J, with 14 bases between the two ends. The CDR3 consists of 15 residues. The V gene's germline CDR1 is ENHRY and CDR2 SYGVKD.

The count of this clone is one. The chain is built from TRBV5-1 and TRBJ2-5; 8 bases agree with TRBD2. CDR1 and CDR2 (germline): SGHRS, YFSETQ. V shed 5 bases and J 2 bases; nucleotides not matched to a gene: 5. This CDR3 region has 14 residues. This CDR3 is CASRTVAGQETQYF. Written as DNA, the CDR3 is TGCGCCAGCAGAACGGTAGCGGGACAAGAGACCCAGTACTTC.

This sequence joins TRBV5-1 and TRBJ2-1, with 13 bases that match TRBD2. The V gene end was trimmed by 3 bases and the J gene end by 9 bases; junction bases not matched to a gene: 9. The CDR3 is made up of 16 amino acids. Germline CDR1 reads SGHRS; CDR2 reads YFSETQ. The CDR3 DNA is TGCGCCAGCAGCTCCGAGACTAGCGGGAGGATGGCTGAGCAGTTCTTC. It specifies CASSSETSGRMAEQFF.

This rearrangement joins TRBV7-2 to TRBJ2-2; D is possibly TRBD2 (5 bases). Germline V gene lookup returns CDR1 SGHTA and CDR2 FQGNSA. CDR3 length equals 13 residues. V dropped 5 bases and J dropped 7 bases, with 11 bases sitting between them. As DNA, the CDR3 is TGTGCCAGCAGCGTAGAGAGGGTCGGGGAGCTGTTTTTT. Translation gives CASSVERVGELFF. Using reference TRBV7-2 and TRBJ2-2 for the parts outside the CDR3, the full variable domain is GAGVSQSPSNKVTEKGKDVELRCDPISGHTALYWYRQSLGQGLEFLIYFQGNSAPDKSGLPSDRFSAERTGGSVSTLTIQRTQQEDSAVYLCASSVERVGELFFGEGSRLTVL.

A single count supports this clone. The chain recombines TRBV27 with TRBJ2-1, with D possibly TRBD2 on 5 matching bases. V lost 6 bases and J lost 3, with 18 bases in between. Germline loops: CDR1 MNHEY, CDR2 SMNVEV (reference sequence). The CDR3 spans 16 residues. The CDR3 nucleotides read TGTGCCAGCAGAAAAAGAGAGCGGAACGACTACAATGAGCAGTTCTTC. Translating it yields CASRKRERNDYNEQFF.